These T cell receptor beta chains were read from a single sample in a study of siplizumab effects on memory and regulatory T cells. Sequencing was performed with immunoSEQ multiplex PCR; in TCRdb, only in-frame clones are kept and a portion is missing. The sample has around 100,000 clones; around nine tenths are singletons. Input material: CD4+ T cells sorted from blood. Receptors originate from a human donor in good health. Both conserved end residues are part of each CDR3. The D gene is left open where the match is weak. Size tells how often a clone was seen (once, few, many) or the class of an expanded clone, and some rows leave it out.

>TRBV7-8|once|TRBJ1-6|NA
CASSPDSYNSPLHF
TGTGCCAGCAGCCCGGACAGTTATAATTCACCCCTCCACTTT
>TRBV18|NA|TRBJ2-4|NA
CASSQAATRLKNIQYF
TGTGCCAGCTCTCAAGCAGCGACACGGCTTAAAAACATTCAGTACTTC
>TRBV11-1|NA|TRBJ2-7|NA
CASSSDISYEQYF
TGTGCCAGCAGCTCGGACATCTCCTACGAGCAGTACTTC
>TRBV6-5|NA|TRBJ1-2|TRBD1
CASSGQGSYGYTF
TGTGCCAGCAGCGGACAGGGGAGCTATGGCTACACCTTC
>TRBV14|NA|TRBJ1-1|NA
CASSPWSYTEAFF
TGTGCCAGCAGCCCCTGGAGTTACACTGAAGCTTTCTTT
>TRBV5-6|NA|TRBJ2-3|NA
CASSFPATGAPRGTDTQYF
TGTGCCAGCAGCTTTCCGGCAACCGGGGCCCCTCGAGGGACAGATACGCAGTATTTT
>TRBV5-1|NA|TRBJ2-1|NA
CASSLRGNRDRGEQFF
TGCGCCAGCAGCTTGAGGGGGAACCGCGATCGGGGTGAGCAGTTCTTC
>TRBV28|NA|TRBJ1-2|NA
CASQTTEYGYTF
TGTGCCAGCCAAACTACAGAGTATGGCTACACCTTC
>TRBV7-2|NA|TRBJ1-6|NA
CASSLEQGQNSPLHF
TGTGCCAGCAGCTTAGAACAGGGACAAAATTCACCCCTCCACTTT
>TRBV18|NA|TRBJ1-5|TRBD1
CASSPGTGGGQPQHF
TGTGCCAGCTCACCAGGGACAGGGGGCGGCCAGCCCCAGCATTTT
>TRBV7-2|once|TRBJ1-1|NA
CASSPGNRGLEAFF
TGTGCCAGCAGCCCAGGAAACCGGGGCCTTGAAGCTTTCTTT
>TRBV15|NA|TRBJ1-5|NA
CATGDRRGPQHF
TGTGCCACCGGGGACCGAAGGGGGCCCCAGCATTTT
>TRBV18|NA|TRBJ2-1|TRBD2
CASSPRVAGAENEQFF
TGTGCCAGCTCACCACGGGTAGCGGGTGCTGAGAATGAGCAGTTCTTC
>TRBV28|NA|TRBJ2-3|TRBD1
CASSPQGWGDTQYF
TGTGCCAGCAGCCCACAGGGGTGGGGAGATACGCAGTATTTT
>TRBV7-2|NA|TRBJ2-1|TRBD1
CASSLGTGQFF
TGTGCCAGCAGCTTAGGGACAGGACAGTTCTTC
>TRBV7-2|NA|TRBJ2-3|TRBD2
CASSSQAGQGTQYF
TGTGCCAGCAGCTCCCAAGCGGGGCAAGGTACGCAGTATTTT
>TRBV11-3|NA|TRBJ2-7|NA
CASSSSGYEQYF
TGTGCCAGCAGCTCGAGTGGCTACGAGCAGTACTTC
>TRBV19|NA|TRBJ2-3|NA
CASQKSGQRADTQYF
TGTGCCAGCCAAAAGTCCGGACAGAGGGCAGATACGCAGTATTTT
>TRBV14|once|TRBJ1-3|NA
CASSQGEGNTIYF
TGTGCCAGCAGCCAAGGAGAAGGAAACACCATATATTTT
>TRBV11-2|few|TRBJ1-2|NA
CASSQNLLGYTF
TGTGCCAGCAGCCAAAACCTATTAGGCTACACCTTC
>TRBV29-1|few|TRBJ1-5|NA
CSVADSPNQPQHF
TGCAGCGTTGCGGACAGCCCCAATCAGCCCCAGCATTTT
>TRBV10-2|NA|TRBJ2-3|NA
CASSEISPTDTQYF
TGCGCCAGCAGTGAAATCAGCCCAACAGATACGCAGTATTTT
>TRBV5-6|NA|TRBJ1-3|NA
CASSLGGDSVGNTIYF
TGTGCCAGCAGCTTGGGAGGCGACTCGGTGGGAAACACCATATATTTT
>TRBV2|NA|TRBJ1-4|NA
CASSGWGFGNEKLFF
TGTGCCAGCAGTGGTTGGGGCTTTGGTAATGAAAAACTGTTTTTT
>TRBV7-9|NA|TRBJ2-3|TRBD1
CASSKGQGLLADTQYF
TGTGCCAGCAGCAAGGGACAGGGTCTTCTGGCAGATACGCAGTATTTT
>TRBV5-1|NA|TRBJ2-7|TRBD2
CASSSGLAGGPYEQYF
TGCGCCAGCAGCTCGGGACTAGCGGGAGGGCCCTACGAGCAGTACTTC
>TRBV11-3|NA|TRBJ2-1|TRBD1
CASSTRQGSYNEQFF
TGTGCCAGCAGCACACGACAGGGATCCTACAATGAGCAGTTCTTC
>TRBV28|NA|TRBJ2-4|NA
CASSLSPKGDIQYF
TGTGCCAGCAGTTTATCTCCAAAAGGCGACATTCAGTACTTC